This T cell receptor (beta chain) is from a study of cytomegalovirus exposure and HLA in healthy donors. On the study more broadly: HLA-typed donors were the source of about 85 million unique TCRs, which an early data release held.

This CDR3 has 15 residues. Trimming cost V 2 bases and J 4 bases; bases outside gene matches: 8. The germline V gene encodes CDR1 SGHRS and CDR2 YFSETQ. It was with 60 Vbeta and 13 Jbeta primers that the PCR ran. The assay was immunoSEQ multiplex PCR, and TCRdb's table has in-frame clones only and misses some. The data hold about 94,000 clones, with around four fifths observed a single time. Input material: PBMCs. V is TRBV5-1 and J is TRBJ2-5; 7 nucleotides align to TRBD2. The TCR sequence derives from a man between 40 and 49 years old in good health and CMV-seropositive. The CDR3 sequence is CASSFNPGRSETQYF. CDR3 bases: TGCGCCAGCAGCTTTAACCCCGGGAGGTCAGAGACCCAGTACTTC. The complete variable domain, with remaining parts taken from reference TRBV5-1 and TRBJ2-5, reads KAGVTQTPRYLIKTRGQQVTLSCSPISGHRSVSWYQQTPGQGLQFLFEYFSETQRNKGNFPGRFSGRQFSNSRSEMNVSTLELGDSALYLCASSFNPGRSETQYFGPGTRLLVL.